This is a list of T cell receptor beta chains from one sample in a study of response to subunit inactivated influenza vaccine. TCRdb re-called the RT-PCR reads through MiXCR, storing one row per CDR3 protein. Of roughly 170,000 distinct CDR3 sequences listed, around a tenth were seen once; the top ten hold 11%. The sample in question was non-naive T cells sorted from PBMCs, obtained on the day of vaccination. The source of these receptors is a man aged 50 or older who received an inactivated influenza vaccine. CDR3s include the opening cysteine and the closing phenylalanine or tryptophan. Fields, in order: CDR3 DNA, CDR3 protein, J gene, V gene, clone size, D gene. D genes are given only for firm matches. Clone size, where shown, is once, few, many, or a class for clones that have expanded.

CDR3nt: TGTGCCAGCAGTCAACTAGCGGGAGCCCTCAATGAGCAGTTCTTC; CDR3aa: CASSQLAGALNEQFF; j_gene: TRBJ2-1; v_gene: TRBV27; abundance: few; d_gene: TRBD2
CDR3nt: TGCGCCAGCAGCTTAGGACAGATATTCTACGAGCAGTACTTC; CDR3aa: CASSLGQIFYEQYF; j_gene: TRBJ2-7; v_gene: TRBV5-1; abundance: many; d_gene: NA
CDR3nt: TGTGCCAGCAGCCAAGCCCTCGGTAATTCACCCCTCCTCTTT; CDR3aa: CASSQALGNSPLLF; j_gene: TRBJ1-6; v_gene: TRBV4-2; abundance: NA; d_gene: NA
CDR3nt: TGCGCCAGCAGCTTGTCGGGAGAGACCTACAATGAGCAGTTCTTC; CDR3aa: CASSLSGETYNEQFF; j_gene: TRBJ2-1; v_gene: TRBV5-1; abundance: NA; d_gene: NA
CDR3nt: TGTGCCAGCACCCGGACAGGGACTTACTATGGCTACACCTTC; CDR3aa: CASTRTGTYYGYTF; j_gene: TRBJ1-2; v_gene: TRBV7-9; abundance: NA; d_gene: TRBD1
CDR3nt: TGCAGTGCTAGAGATAGACTAGGTAGCTCCTACAATGAGCAGTTCTTC; CDR3aa: CSARDRLGSSYNEQFF; j_gene: TRBJ2-1; v_gene: TRBV20-1; abundance: few; d_gene: NA
CDR3nt: TGCGCCAGCAGCTTGGAGGCACACGGGTTATACAATGAGCAGTTCTTC; CDR3aa: CASSLEAHGLYNEQFF; j_gene: TRBJ2-1; v_gene: TRBV5-1; abundance: few; d_gene: NA
CDR3nt: TGTGCCAGCAGTTACCCGAACACCGGGGAGCTGTTTTTT; CDR3aa: CASSYPNTGELFF; j_gene: TRBJ2-2; v_gene: TRBV6-2/TRBV6-3; abundance: NA; d_gene: NA
CDR3nt: TGTGCCAGCAGCCAAGATTGGGGTCAGACCCAGTACTTC; CDR3aa: CASSQDWGQTQYF; j_gene: TRBJ2-5; v_gene: TRBV14; abundance: NA; d_gene: NA
CDR3nt: TGTGCCAGTAGTTCCTCCGGGACAGGTAATCAGCCCCAGCATTTT; CDR3aa: CASSSSGTGNQPQHF; j_gene: TRBJ1-5; v_gene: TRBV19; abundance: few; d_gene: TRBD1
CDR3nt: TGCAGTGCTAGAGAGATAGCGGGGGCGGGAGATACGCAGTATTTT; CDR3aa: CSAREIAGAGDTQYF; j_gene: TRBJ2-3; v_gene: TRBV20-1; abundance: NA; d_gene: TRBD2
CDR3nt: TGTGCCAGCAGTTTAAGGCAGGGTTTGAAAGCTTTCTTT; CDR3aa: CASSLRQGLKAFF; j_gene: TRBJ1-1; v_gene: TRBV12-3/TRBV12-4; abundance: many; d_gene: NA
CDR3nt: TGTGCCAGCAAGCGGTGGGGGCGGGACAATGAGCAGTTCTTC; CDR3aa: CASKRWGRDNEQFF; j_gene: TRBJ2-1; v_gene: TRBV6-2/TRBV6-3; abundance: NA; d_gene: NA
CDR3nt: TGTGCCACCAGTGAGGGGACTCGCGCGGAGCAGTTCTTC; CDR3aa: CATSEGTRAEQFF; j_gene: TRBJ2-1; v_gene: TRBV24-1; abundance: many; d_gene: NA
CDR3nt: TGTGCCTGGAGCCCAGGACAGACCTATGGCTACACCTTC; CDR3aa: CAWSPGQTYGYTF; j_gene: TRBJ1-2; v_gene: TRBV30; abundance: few; d_gene: NA
CDR3nt: TGTGCCAGCAGTTTGGGGATTAGCAATCAGCCCCAGCATTTT; CDR3aa: CASSLGISNQPQHF; j_gene: TRBJ1-5; v_gene: TRBV5-6; abundance: many; d_gene: NA
CDR3nt: TGTGCCAGCAGTGTGGGACTAGAACTCATCAATGAGCAGTTCTTC; CDR3aa: CASSVGLELINEQFF; j_gene: TRBJ2-1; v_gene: TRBV28; abundance: NA; d_gene: TRBD2
CDR3nt: TGCAGTGCTAGCAGCTTCTACGAGCAGTACTTC; CDR3aa: CSASSFYEQYF; j_gene: TRBJ2-7; v_gene: TRBV20-1; abundance: few; d_gene: NA
CDR3nt: TGTGCCAGCAGGGGGACTAGCGGGGGATTCGATGAGCAGTTCTTC; CDR3aa: CASRGTSGGFDEQFF; j_gene: TRBJ2-1; v_gene: TRBV12-3/TRBV12-4; abundance: few; d_gene: TRBD2
CDR3nt: TGTGCCAGCAGTGTTTCGGGGGCAAGTGGAAACACCATATATTTT; CDR3aa: CASSVSGASGNTIYF; j_gene: TRBJ1-3; v_gene: TRBV2; abundance: many; d_gene: NA
CDR3nt: TGCAGCGTTTCGTGGTCCGTTACTGGGGAGACCCAGTACTTC; CDR3aa: CSVSWSVTGETQYF; j_gene: TRBJ2-5; v_gene: TRBV29-1; abundance: NA; d_gene: NA
CDR3nt: TGTGCCACCAGTGATTTTTTTTTTGGGACTAGCGGGGATACGCAGTATTTT; CDR3aa: CATSDFFFGTSGDTQYF; j_gene: TRBJ2-3; v_gene: TRBV24-1; abundance: few; d_gene: TRBD2
CDR3nt: TGTGCCAGCAGCTTACTACTAGCGGGAGACAGGAATGAGCAGTTCTTC; CDR3aa: CASSLLLAGDRNEQFF; j_gene: TRBJ2-1; v_gene: TRBV7-9; abundance: many; d_gene: TRBD2
CDR3nt: TGTGCCAGCAGTAAACCCAGACAGGGGGCGGACGAGCAGTACTTC; CDR3aa: CASSKPRQGADEQYF; j_gene: TRBJ2-7; v_gene: TRBV28; abundance: few; d_gene: TRBD1
CDR3nt: TGTGCCAGCAGCAAAAGCGGCCTGCTAGCGGCCAACTACAATGAGCAGTTCTTC; CDR3aa: CASSKSGLLAANYNEQFF; j_gene: TRBJ2-1; v_gene: TRBV11-1; abundance: NA; d_gene: TRBD2
CDR3nt: TGTGCCAGCAGCCAAGACGCAGGGAGAACCTACAATGAGCAGTTCTTC; CDR3aa: CASSQDAGRTYNEQFF; j_gene: TRBJ2-1; v_gene: TRBV14; abundance: NA; d_gene: NA
CDR3nt: TGCAGTGCGGGACAGGGGGACCCGTACGAGCAGTACTTC; CDR3aa: CSAGQGDPYEQYF; j_gene: TRBJ2-7; v_gene: TRBV20-1; abundance: few; d_gene: TRBD1
CDR3nt: TGTGCCAGCCTGGGGGCAGCCAACTATGGCTACACCTTC; CDR3aa: CASLGAANYGYTF; j_gene: TRBJ1-2; v_gene: TRBV28; abundance: NA; d_gene: NA
CDR3nt: TGTGCCAGCAGTTTATACCAGGGTGGCCAAGAGACCCAGTACTTC; CDR3aa: CASSLYQGGQETQYF; j_gene: TRBJ2-5; v_gene: TRBV28; abundance: many; d_gene: NA
CDR3nt: TGTGCCAGCAGTTCCGGGAGGGAAGCTTTCTTT; CDR3aa: CASSSGREAFF; j_gene: TRBJ1-1; v_gene: TRBV6-6; abundance: few; d_gene: NA
CDR3nt: TGCAGTGCGCCAACTGGGGCCTATGGCTACACCTTC; CDR3aa: CSAPTGAYGYTF; j_gene: TRBJ1-2; v_gene: TRBV20-1; abundance: NA; d_gene: NA
CDR3nt: TGTGCCACGAGGAGAAGCACAGGGGGCGAACATGGCTACACCTTC; CDR3aa: CATRRSTGGEHGYTF; j_gene: TRBJ1-2; v_gene: TRBV10-3; abundance: few; d_gene: TRBD1
CDR3nt: TGTGCCAGCAGTCCACAAGGAGATACGCAGTATTTT; CDR3aa: CASSPQGDTQYF; j_gene: TRBJ2-3; v_gene: TRBV27; abundance: few; d_gene: NA
CDR3nt: TGTGCCAGCAATATCGACTACGAGCAGTACTTC; CDR3aa: CASNIDYEQYF; j_gene: TRBJ2-7; v_gene: TRBV2; abundance: NA; d_gene: NA
CDR3nt: TGCGCCAGCAGGCTCCAGGGCCAAGAGACCCAGTACTTC; CDR3aa: CASRLQGQETQYF; j_gene: TRBJ2-5; v_gene: TRBV5-1; abundance: few; d_gene: NA
CDR3nt: TGTGCCAGCAGCTTGGCGGGACACCTCGAAAAACTGTTTTTT; CDR3aa: CASSLAGHLEKLFF; j_gene: TRBJ1-4; v_gene: TRBV5-6; abundance: many; d_gene: NA
CDR3nt: TGCGCCAGCAGCTCCGGGGTAACCGGGGAGCTGTTTTTT; CDR3aa: CASSSGVTGELFF; j_gene: TRBJ2-2; v_gene: TRBV5-1; abundance: many; d_gene: NA
CDR3nt: TGTGCCAGCAGCTTAGCCCTGGACAGCTACGAGCAGTACTTC; CDR3aa: CASSLALDSYEQYF; j_gene: TRBJ2-7; v_gene: TRBV11-2; abundance: few; d_gene: NA
CDR3nt: TGTGCCAGCAGCCTGAAGGGGGGACAGGGGAATACCGGGGAGCTGTTTTTT; CDR3aa: CASSLKGGQGNTGELFF; j_gene: TRBJ2-2; v_gene: TRBV7-6; abundance: few; d_gene: TRBD1
CDR3nt: TGCGCCAGCAGCTCGGGGCTAGATACGCAGTATTTT; CDR3aa: CASSSGLDTQYF; j_gene: TRBJ2-3; v_gene: TRBV5-1; abundance: NA; d_gene: NA
CDR3nt: TGTGCCGTCTTTGACCGGGACGGACTGAACCTAGATGATTCGTCCTCTGAGACCCAGTACTTC; CDR3aa: CAVFDRDGLNLDDSSSETQYF; j_gene: TRBJ2-5; v_gene: TRBV24-1; abundance: few; d_gene: NA
CDR3nt: TGTGCCAGCAGTGAAATGAAGACCCAGTACTTC; CDR3aa: CASSEMKTQYF; j_gene: TRBJ2-5; v_gene: TRBV6-1; abundance: few; d_gene: NA
CDR3nt: TGTGCCAGCACCAAGGGACAGGTCTATGGCTACACCTTC; CDR3aa: CASTKGQVYGYTF; j_gene: TRBJ1-2; v_gene: TRBV6-1; abundance: few; d_gene: TRBD1
CDR3nt: TGCAGTGCTAGAGCCCGCGGGACAGGAGGCTACACCTTC; CDR3aa: CSARARGTGGYTF; j_gene: TRBJ1-2; v_gene: TRBV20-1; abundance: NA; d_gene: TRBD1
CDR3nt: TGTGCCAGCAGCTCCAGGGGCCTCTCGCCAAACATTCAGTACTTC; CDR3aa: CASSSRGLSPNIQYF; j_gene: TRBJ2-4; v_gene: TRBV7-9; abundance: NA; d_gene: NA
CDR3nt: TGTGCCAGCAGCCCGGGGGGGGCAATCGCCTACAATGAGCAGTTCTTC; CDR3aa: CASSPGGAIAYNEQFF; j_gene: TRBJ2-1; v_gene: TRBV7-9; abundance: NA; d_gene: TRBD2
CDR3nt: TGTGCCAGCAGCCAAGATCTTGGACTAGCGGGAGGGTACGAGCAGTACTTC; CDR3aa: CASSQDLGLAGGYEQYF; j_gene: TRBJ2-7; v_gene: TRBV4-2; abundance: NA; d_gene: TRBD2
CDR3nt: TGTGCCAGCACCCAAACGGCCCCCGGAGGTCATGGCTACACCTTC; CDR3aa: CASTQTAPGGHGYTF; j_gene: TRBJ1-2; v_gene: TRBV28; abundance: many; d_gene: NA
CDR3nt: TGCAGTGCTCGGGACAAGATCCTCCAGTACTTC; CDR3aa: CSARDKILQYF; j_gene: TRBJ2-7; v_gene: TRBV20-1; abundance: few; d_gene: NA
CDR3nt: TGTGCCAGCAGTGAGAGGGGACAGGGGTACAATGAGCAGTTCTTC; CDR3aa: CASSERGQGYNEQFF; j_gene: TRBJ2-1; v_gene: TRBV2; abundance: many; d_gene: TRBD1
CDR3nt: TGCGCCAGCAGCTTGGACAGGGTTCAATCATCGGAAGCTTTCTTT; CDR3aa: CASSLDRVQSSEAFF; j_gene: TRBJ1-1; v_gene: TRBV5-1; abundance: NA; d_gene: NA
CDR3nt: TGTGCCAGCAGTTTAGTTAACAGGGAAGGAACTGAAGCTTTCTTT; CDR3aa: CASSLVNREGTEAFF; j_gene: TRBJ1-1; v_gene: TRBV12-3/TRBV12-4; abundance: many; d_gene: NA
CDR3nt: TGTGCCAGCAGCTTGGAGCTTGAGCAGTTCTTC; CDR3aa: CASSLELEQFF; j_gene: TRBJ2-1; v_gene: TRBV5-4; abundance: NA; d_gene: NA
CDR3nt: TGTGCCAGCAGCCTAGGGACAGGGATGGGGGAGCAGTACTTC; CDR3aa: CASSLGTGMGEQYF; j_gene: TRBJ2-7; v_gene: TRBV7-2; abundance: NA; d_gene: TRBD1
CDR3nt: TGTGCCTGGAGCCGAGAGACCCAGTACTTC; CDR3aa: CAWSRETQYF; j_gene: TRBJ2-5; v_gene: TRBV30; abundance: NA; d_gene: NA
CDR3nt: TGTGCCAGCAGTCCGACCCTCACCGGCCACGAGCAGTACTTC; CDR3aa: CASSPTLTGHEQYF; j_gene: TRBJ2-7; v_gene: TRBV27; abundance: NA; d_gene: NA
CDR3nt: TGTGCCACCAGTGGGAGATCTAGGAACACCGGGGAGCTGTTTTTT; CDR3aa: CATSGRSRNTGELFF; j_gene: TRBJ2-2; v_gene: TRBV24-1; abundance: few; d_gene: NA
CDR3nt: TGTGCCAGCAGAAAGGGGCACAACACCGGGGAGCTGTTTTTT; CDR3aa: CASRKGHNTGELFF; j_gene: TRBJ2-2; v_gene: TRBV2; abundance: NA; d_gene: NA